This is a list of T cell receptor beta chains from one sample in a study of identical twins. TCRdb re-derived calls from the 5' RACE reads in MiXCR, one entry per CDR3 protein. The data contain 470,000 or so distinct CDR3 sequences, around 24% of them singletons. This sample also appeared in a second study, on T cells expressing NK-cell markers.

The sequenced sample consisted of CD4+ T cells sorted from blood. The receptors derive from a woman younger than 30 in good health. The CDR3 runs from the conserved cysteine through the conserved F or W. A D gene is named only where the DNA matches it firmly. The listing skips clone size in some rows; elsewhere it reads once, few, many or a size class.

>TRBD1|TRBJ2-7|TRBV23-1|-
CAVTRGGQGFYEQYF
TGCGCCGTAACAAGGGGGGGACAGGGGTTCTACGAGCAGTACTTC
>-|TRBJ1-1|TRBV12-3/TRBV12-4|few
CASSFYGLGTEAFF
TGTGCCAGCAGTTTCTACGGGTTGGGCACTGAAGCTTTCTTT
>-|TRBJ2-2|TRBV5-1|-
CASRRDARGAGELFF
TGCGCCAGCAGGCGGGATGCGAGGGGAGCCGGGGAGCTGTTTTTT
>TRBD1|TRBJ1-1|TRBV20-1|once
CSVRTTTGDTEAFF
TGCAGTGTACGAACTACGACAGGGGACACTGAAGCTTTCTTT
>TRBD1|TRBJ2-5|TRBV20-1|-
CSAREPGGIETQYF
TGCAGTGCTAGAGAACCAGGGGGTATAGAGACCCAGTACTTC
>-|TRBJ1-1|TRBV12-3/TRBV12-4|many
CASNSLGDTEAFF
TGTGCCAGCAATTCCCTTGGGGACACTGAAGCTTTCTTT
>-|TRBJ2-1|TRBV5-1|few
CASSLGHGEQFF
TGCGCCAGCAGCTTGGGGCACGGGGAGCAGTTCTTC
>TRBD2|TRBJ2-7|TRBV12-3/TRBV12-4|few
CASSFTSGVYEQYF
TGTGCCAGCAGTTTTACTAGCGGGGTCTACGAGCAGTACTTC
>-|TRBJ2-7|TRBV6-2/TRBV6-3|-
CASSLPGRPFEQYF
TGTGCCAGCAGTCTGCCGGGACGACCCTTTGAGCAGTACTTC
>TRBD2|TRBJ2-7|TRBV25-1|-
CASSTPGGGFYYEQYF
TGTGCCAGCAGTACTCCGGGGGGGGGATTCTACTACGAGCAGTACTTC